This T cell receptor (beta chain) was sequenced in a study of monozygotic twins with inflammatory bowel disease. UMIs that had a 6-nucleotide sample barcode were put in using template switching. TCRdb reanalyzed the 5' RACE reads and collapses them to one entry per CDR3 protein, without DNA. This sample's table reports 160,000 or so distinct CDR3 sequences. Unsorted whole blood yielded the total RNA, with T cells left unselected. CDR3 length equals 15 residues. Per the germline V gene, CDR1 is DFQATT and CDR2 is SNEGSKA (reference sequence). This clonotype was sampled from a human donor with ulcerative colitis or Crohn's disease, or a healthy co-twin of an affected twin (not recorded which). Sequencing was performed on blood. The rearrangement joins TRBV20-1 to TRBJ2-2; there is no DNA to check the TCRdb D call of TRBD1. CDR3 amino acids: CSARGGGILAGELFF.